Described below is a single TCR beta chain sequence and its context. The entry originates in a study of blood T cell repertoires in COVID-19. Study as a whole: COVID-19 samples from acute and convalescent phases originated in the United States, Italy and Spain. From T cells, B-cell-depleted T cells, or PBMCs came the material, which was cDNA or gDNA.

V dropped 6 bases and J dropped 0 bases, with 12 bases sitting between them. The CDR3 is made up of 15 amino acids. CDR1 is MNHNY, CDR2 SVGAGI, per germline (reference sequence). Source study methods: Amplification of reference gene primers provided the estimated nucleated cell counts. Profiling relied on immunoSEQ multiplex PCR, and the TCRdb table lists in-frame clones only, not all of them. That table supplies the V and J calls and clone size; D and trimming were determined from the DNA. The sample includes about 50,000 clones, 80% to 90% seen only once; the top ten take approximately 6%. This TCR was recovered from a woman of 80 years or more with acute or convalescent COVID-19. This sequence joins TRBV6-6 and TRBJ1-3, with TRBD1 as a possible D gene (6 bases). The sample taken for sequencing was peripheral blood. The CDR3 DNA sequence: TGTGCCAGCAGGCGGACAGTAAACTCTGGAAACACCATATATTTT. This sequence encodes CASRRTVNSGNTIYF.